This TCR beta chain derives from a study of shared clonotypes between healthy human individuals. Generated by immunoSEQ multiplex PCR, the TCRdb table keeps only in-frame clones and is missing some. This sample carries 500,000 to 550,000 clones, about 96% of them seen once, and the ten largest clones take about 0.059%. This clonotype originated in a woman aged 25 to 39 in good health. The source material was naive CD4+ T cells sorted from blood. Subset noted: CD45RA+ positively selected.

The CDR3 is CSVAGPSSYNEQFF. The CDR3, as DNA: TGCAGCGTGGCGGGGCCGAGCTCCTACAATGAGCAGTTCTTC. The chain carries TRBV29-1 and TRBJ2-1, with D perhaps matching TRBD2 (6 bases). The CDR3 extends over 14 amino acids. Germline CDR1 is SQVTM and CDR2 is ANQGSEA. V was cut by 6 bases and J by 0 bases, with 12 bases left in between.